These T cell receptor beta chains were read from a single sample in a study of regulatory T cells in long-lasting Graves disease. TCRdb ran MiXCR on the multiplex PCR reads and lists one entry per CDR3 protein. Of 520,000 or so distinct CDR3 sequences listed, approximately 12% are singletons. The same sample was also studied in work on T cells in Graves' hyperthyroidism and ophthalmopathy.

The material sequenced was peripheral blood mononuclear cells (PBMCs), taken at new diagnosis, from a patient treated with antithyroid drugs. These TCRs come from a woman aged 25 to 39 with Graves disease. Each CDR3 is given with its conserved first and last residue. The D gene is left open where the match is weak. Clone sizes are given selectively: once, few, many, or a class where the clone is expanded.

clone size: many; D gene: TRBD2; J gene: TRBJ2-1; V gene: TRBV30; CDR3 DNA: TGTGCCTGGAGTGGGAGAAGCGGGAGTCCAAATGAGCAGTTCTTC; CDR3 protein: CAWSGRSGSPNEQFF
clone size: many; D gene: TRBD2; J gene: TRBJ2-5; V gene: TRBV30; CDR3 DNA: TGTGCCTGGAGTGTAAGGTATAGCGGGGAGACCCAGTACTTC; CDR3 protein: CAWSVRYSGETQYF
clone size: few; D gene: TRBD2; J gene: TRBJ2-7; V gene: TRBV20-1; CDR3 DNA: TGCAGTGCTAGAGGCGCCGGACTAGCGGGAGGGCCTCACTACGAGCAGTACTTC; CDR3 protein: CSARGAGLAGGPHYEQYF
clone size: many; D gene: TRBD1; J gene: TRBJ1-2; V gene: TRBV29-1; CDR3 DNA: TGCAGCGTTGACCCCCGGACAGGGTCGAACTATGGCTACACCTTC; CDR3 protein: CSVDPRTGSNYGYTF
clone size: NA; D gene: NA; J gene: TRBJ2-1; V gene: TRBV4-3; CDR3 DNA: TGCGCCAGCAGCCAAGAGTTGGCAGGGAGGCAGTTCTTC; CDR3 protein: CASSQELAGRQFF
clone size: many; D gene: TRBD2; J gene: TRBJ2-7; V gene: TRBV4-2; CDR3 DNA: TGTGCCAGCAGCCAAGAATGGGTAGCGGGCTACGAGCAGTACTTC; CDR3 protein: CASSQEWVAGYEQYF
clone size: many; D gene: NA; J gene: TRBJ1-2; V gene: TRBV2; CDR3 DNA: TGTGCCAGCAGTGAAGCCACCCGACAGCAAGGAGGCTATGGCTACACCTTC; CDR3 protein: CASSEATRQQGGYGYTF
clone size: many; D gene: NA; J gene: TRBJ2-3; V gene: TRBV28; CDR3 DNA: TGTGCCATCCCAACCAGGGCGGTCACAGATACGCAGTATTTT; CDR3 protein: CAIPTRAVTDTQYF
clone size: few; D gene: NA; J gene: TRBJ2-7; V gene: TRBV19; CDR3 DNA: TGTGCCAGTAGATTGACTCCGGCCTACGGGCAGTACTTC; CDR3 protein: CASRLTPAYGQYF
clone size: many; D gene: NA; J gene: TRBJ2-5; V gene: TRBV18; CDR3 DNA: TGTGCCAGCTCACCCATACACCAAGAGACCCAGTACTTC; CDR3 protein: CASSPIHQETQYF
clone size: many; D gene: NA; J gene: TRBJ2-3; V gene: TRBV11-2; CDR3 DNA: TGTGCCAGCAGCTCGATGACGGGTCCGACTCTCCCGAATACGCAGTATTTT; CDR3 protein: CASSSMTGPTLPNTQYF
clone size: few; D gene: TRBD2; J gene: TRBJ2-4; V gene: TRBV29-1; CDR3 DNA: TGCAGCGTTGAAGGCGGGGGACTAGCGGGAGGGCCGGCCAAAAACATTCAGTACTTC; CDR3 protein: CSVEGGGLAGGPAKNIQYF
clone size: few; D gene: TRBD1; J gene: TRBJ2-6; V gene: TRBV5-1; CDR3 DNA: TGCGCCAGCAGCTTACAGCAGGGGGCCTCTGGGGCCAACGTCCTGACTTTC; CDR3 protein: CASSLQQGASGANVLTF
clone size: many; D gene: TRBD1; J gene: TRBJ1-2; V gene: TRBV30; CDR3 DNA: TGTGCCTGGAGTGTCCACAGGGGTAGTGGCTACACCTTC; CDR3 protein: CAWSVHRGSGYTF
clone size: few; D gene: NA; J gene: TRBJ2-7; V gene: TRBV7-9; CDR3 DNA: TGTGCCAGCAGCCCAGCAGGCGTGGGACAAAGTTACGAGCAGTACTTC; CDR3 protein: CASSPAGVGQSYEQYF
clone size: NA; D gene: NA; J gene: TRBJ2-3; V gene: TRBV29-1; CDR3 DNA: TGCAGCGTTGAAGAATGGGACCGAGGTGTCTCGCAGTATTTT; CDR3 protein: CSVEEWDRGVSQYF
clone size: few; D gene: TRBD2; J gene: TRBJ2-2; V gene: TRBV6-5; CDR3 DNA: TGTGCCAGCAGTTCCTTAGCGGGAAAGACCGGGGAGCTGTTTTTT; CDR3 protein: CASSSLAGKTGELFF
clone size: few; D gene: NA; J gene: TRBJ1-2; V gene: TRBV20-1; CDR3 DNA: TGCAGTGCTAGGGGCCCTCACATCAGGGGCTATGGCTACACCTTC; CDR3 protein: CSARGPHIRGYGYTF
clone size: many; D gene: NA; J gene: TRBJ2-4; V gene: TRBV2; CDR3 DNA: TGTGCCAGCAGTGAACACCGAAAAAACATTCAGTACTTC; CDR3 protein: CASSEHRKNIQYF
clone size: many; D gene: NA; J gene: TRBJ2-1; V gene: TRBV28; CDR3 DNA: TGTGCCAGCAGTTTGGAATTCGGGGTACTCTCCTACAATGAGCAGTTCTTC; CDR3 protein: CASSLEFGVLSYNEQFF
clone size: few; D gene: TRBD2; J gene: TRBJ2-3; V gene: TRBV6-8; CDR3 DNA: TGTGCCACCTTGGCAGGTCCCGGGCGGAGACTAGCGGGAGGGCTGGGCACAGATACGCAGTATTTT; CDR3 protein: CATLAGPGRRLAGGLGTDTQYF
clone size: many; D gene: NA; J gene: TRBJ2-7; V gene: TRBV2; CDR3 DNA: TGTGCCAGCAGTGGCAGCCGGACAGAGTACGAGCAGTACTTC; CDR3 protein: CASSGSRTEYEQYF
clone size: many; D gene: NA; J gene: TRBJ2-5; V gene: TRBV5-1; CDR3 DNA: TGCGCCAGCAGCTTCCCCCAAGAGACCCAGTACTTC; CDR3 protein: CASSFPQETQYF
clone size: NA; D gene: TRBD2; J gene: TRBJ2-1; V gene: TRBV10-3; CDR3 DNA: TGTGCCATCAGGGATCTAGCGGGAGGGAACAATGAGCAGTTCTTC; CDR3 protein: CAIRDLAGGNNEQFF
clone size: many; D gene: NA; J gene: TRBJ1-5; V gene: TRBV18; CDR3 DNA: TGTGCCAGCTCACCACCCGGGGGGGAGGGTAATCAGCCCCAGCATTTT; CDR3 protein: CASSPPGGEGNQPQHF
clone size: many; D gene: NA; J gene: TRBJ1-1; V gene: TRBV10-3; CDR3 DNA: TGTGCCACCCACGGGGATCTGAACACTGAAGCTTTCTTT; CDR3 protein: CATHGDLNTEAFF
clone size: NA; D gene: NA; J gene: TRBJ1-2; V gene: TRBV28; CDR3 DNA: TGTGCCAGTCGCACGGGGGGCTGGGGCTACACCTTC; CDR3 protein: CASRTGGWGYTF
clone size: many; D gene: TRBD1; J gene: TRBJ1-1; V gene: TRBV19; CDR3 DNA: TGTGCCAGTAGTATCTTGACAGGGGGCACTGAAGCTTTCTTT; CDR3 protein: CASSILTGGTEAFF
clone size: many; D gene: TRBD2; J gene: TRBJ2-1; V gene: TRBV27; CDR3 DNA: TGTGCCAGCAGTTTATCGGCTAGCGGTCCCTACAATGAGCAGTTCTTC; CDR3 protein: CASSLSASGPYNEQFF
clone size: many; D gene: TRBD2; J gene: TRBJ2-5; V gene: TRBV2; CDR3 DNA: TGTGCCAGCGGGCTAGCGGGTCGAGAGACCCAGTACTTC; CDR3 protein: CASGLAGRETQYF
clone size: many; D gene: TRBD2; J gene: TRBJ2-1; V gene: TRBV2; CDR3 DNA: TGTGCCAGCAGTCCTCGTACTAGCGGGAGCAAAAATGAGCAGTTCTTC; CDR3 protein: CASSPRTSGSKNEQFF
clone size: many; D gene: NA; J gene: TRBJ1-1; V gene: TRBV2; CDR3 DNA: TGTGCCAGCAGTGGACGGAACGGGGGAGCTTTCTTT; CDR3 protein: CASSGRNGGAFF
clone size: many; D gene: NA; J gene: TRBJ1-5; V gene: TRBV27; CDR3 DNA: TGTGCCAGCAGTTTATACGGTGATGATAGCAATCAGCCCCAGCATTTT; CDR3 protein: CASSLYGDDSNQPQHF
clone size: many; D gene: NA; J gene: TRBJ1-1; V gene: TRBV19; CDR3 DNA: TGTGCCAGTAGTATCAGAAGTGAGGAGAACACTGAAGCTTTCTTT; CDR3 protein: CASSIRSEENTEAFF
clone size: many; D gene: TRBD1; J gene: TRBJ1-1; V gene: TRBV2; CDR3 DNA: TGTGCCAGCAGGGCTGGACAGGGGAACACTGAAGCTTTCTTT; CDR3 protein: CASRAGQGNTEAFF
clone size: many; D gene: NA; J gene: TRBJ2-5; V gene: TRBV19; CDR3 DNA: TGTGCCAGTAGTATGAGTGGGTCGTACCAAGAGACCCAGTACTTC; CDR3 protein: CASSMSGSYQETQYF
clone size: many; D gene: TRBD1; J gene: TRBJ1-2; V gene: TRBV4-1; CDR3 DNA: TGCGCCAGCAGCCAAGCAACGGGACAGGGGATGTATGGCTACACCTTC; CDR3 protein: CASSQATGQGMYGYTF
clone size: NA; D gene: TRBD1; J gene: TRBJ1-6; V gene: TRBV18; CDR3 DNA: TGTGCCAGCCGCCGGGACAGCGGGAATTCACCCCTCCACTTT; CDR3 protein: CASRRDSGNSPLHF
clone size: many; D gene: NA; J gene: TRBJ2-5; V gene: TRBV7-9; CDR3 DNA: TGTGCCAGCAGCTTAGCAGAGGAAGAGACCCAGTACTTC; CDR3 protein: CASSLAEEETQYF
clone size: many; D gene: TRBD1; J gene: TRBJ2-7; V gene: TRBV12-5; CDR3 DNA: TGTGCTAGTGGCCGAGACGAAGGGGGCTCCTTTTCCTACGAGCAGTACTTC; CDR3 protein: CASGRDEGGSFSYEQYF
clone size: NA; D gene: NA; J gene: TRBJ1-1; V gene: TRBV7-9; CDR3 DNA: TGTGCCAGCAGCTTAGCGCCAGGGCCAATGAACACTGAAGCTTTCTTT; CDR3 protein: CASSLAPGPMNTEAFF
clone size: many; D gene: NA; J gene: TRBJ1-5; V gene: TRBV19; CDR3 DNA: TGTGCCAGTAGTACCTGGATCGGGGGCGATCAGCCCCAGCATTTT; CDR3 protein: CASSTWIGGDQPQHF
clone size: few; D gene: TRBD1; J gene: TRBJ2-7; V gene: TRBV2; CDR3 DNA: TGTGCCAGCAGCTTAAATGATGCCGGGACAGGGCACGAGCAGTACTTC; CDR3 protein: CASSLNDAGTGHEQYF
clone size: few; D gene: TRBD2; J gene: TRBJ2-3; V gene: TRBV9; CDR3 DNA: TGTGCCAGCAGCTTTCTAGCGGGAGCGACAGGTACGCAGTATTTT; CDR3 protein: CASSFLAGATGTQYF
clone size: many; D gene: TRBD1; J gene: TRBJ1-1; V gene: TRBV6-5; CDR3 DNA: TGTGCCAGCAGTTTCACAGGGGATATAGCTTTCTTT; CDR3 protein: CASSFTGDIAFF
clone size: NA; D gene: TRBD2; J gene: TRBJ2-1; V gene: TRBV19; CDR3 DNA: TGTGCCAGTAGTTTGCTTAGCGGGTACTACAATGAGCAGTTCTTC; CDR3 protein: CASSLLSGYYNEQFF
clone size: many; D gene: NA; J gene: TRBJ2-3; V gene: TRBV24-1; CDR3 DNA: TGTGCCACCAGTGATGGCGGGACCGATACGCAGTATTTT; CDR3 protein: CATSDGGTDTQYF
clone size: many; D gene: NA; J gene: TRBJ1-4; V gene: TRBV7-8; CDR3 DNA: TGTGCCAGCAGCTTAGAGCGGTTTACAGGGACCGGGGGTGAACTGTTTTTT; CDR3 protein: CASSLERFTGTGGELFF
clone size: NA; D gene: TRBD2; J gene: TRBJ2-2; V gene: TRBV19; CDR3 DNA: TGTGCCAGTAGTATTTACGCGGGAGTCTACACCGGGGAGCTGTTTTTT; CDR3 protein: CASSIYAGVYTGELFF
clone size: NA; D gene: TRBD2; J gene: TRBJ2-7; V gene: TRBV7-9; CDR3 DNA: TGTGCCAGCAGCTTAGCTCTCCTGACTAGCCGGAGTTGGGAGCAGTACTTC; CDR3 protein: CASSLALLTSRSWEQYF
clone size: many; D gene: NA; J gene: TRBJ1-1; V gene: TRBV5-1; CDR3 DNA: TGCGCCAGCAGCTTGAACCCCGGAATAAACACTGAAGCTTTCTTT; CDR3 protein: CASSLNPGINTEAFF